The 12 T cell receptor beta chains listed next were all sequenced from one sample in a study of cytomegalovirus exposure and HLA in healthy donors. The PCR ran on 60 Vbeta and 13 Jbeta primers. TCRdb keeps only in-frame clones here, not all; method: immunoSEQ multiplex PCR. The table lists 150,000 or so clones, around three quarters of them singletons. The specimen sequenced was PBMCs. All receptors derive from a woman in her 50s in good health and CMV-seropositive.

This clone appeared a few times. The rearrangement joins TRBV9 to TRBJ2-3; 8 positions agree with TRBD2. Germline assignment: CDR1 SGDLS and CDR2 YYNGEE. The V gene end was trimmed by 3 bases and the J gene end by 2 bases; junction bases not matched to a gene: 8. This CDR3 has 16 residues. CDR3 sequence reads: CASSESSGVHTDTQYF. CDR3 nucleotide sequence: TGTGCCAGCAGCGAGAGTAGCGGGGTCCACACAGATACGCAGTATTTT.

This clone was observed a few times. This chain uses TRBV29-1 with TRBJ2-5, with D maybe TRBD1 (5 bases). The CDR3 extends over 12 amino acids. Germline V gene data show CDR1 as SQVTM and CDR2 as ANQGSEA. Trimming took 7 bases from V and 5 from J, leaving 14 bases between them. The CDR3 spells CSAARKGETQYF. In DNA, the CDR3 is TGCAGCGCTGCCCGGAAGGGGGAGACCCAGTACTTC.

This clone has a single count. The chain employs TRBV18 and TRBJ1-1; TRBD1 matches 8 bases. CDR1 is KGHSH, CDR2 LQKENI, per germline. This CDR3 region has 13 residues. V shed 3 bases, J shed 10 bases, and the junction held 7 bases outside the gene matches. The CDR3 coding sequence is TGTGCCAGCTCACCTATAGACGGACAGGGAGCTTTCTTT. Amino acid sequence: CASSPIDGQGAFF.

This clone has a handful of counts. This chain links TRBV5-6 with TRBJ1-5; D is ambiguous. Looked up from germline, CDR1 is SGHDT and CDR2 is YYEEEE. V dropped 3 bases and J dropped 4 bases, with 8 bases sitting between them. CDR3 length equals 13 residues. As DNA, the CDR3 is TGTGCCAGCAGCTCCGGGAGGAATCAGCCCCAGCATTTT. Protein product: CASSSGRNQPQHF.

The table lists this clone with a count of one. This sequence joins TRBV5-6 and TRBJ1-1; D perhaps matches TRBD1 (6 bases). CDR3 length equals 16 residues. With 0 bases removed from V and 3 bases from J, the gap between germline ends came to 15 bases. CDR1 SGHDT and CDR2 YYEEEE come from the germline V gene. The CDR3 protein is CASSLGGQGFYTEAFF. The CDR3 region has the DNA TGTGCCAGCAGCTTGGGGGGTCAGGGGTTCTACACTGAAGCTTTCTTT.

The V and J genes are TRBV18 and TRBJ1-2; 7 nucleotides line up with TRBD1. V trimming: 5 bases; J trimming: 7 bases; junction bases outside the gene matches: 13. This CDR3 has 15 residues. CDR1 is KGHSH and CDR2 is LQKENI in the germline V gene. CDR3 region: CASSGRERQGSGYTF. The CDR3 coding sequence is TGTGCCAGCTCAGGACGAGAAAGACAGGGCAGTGGCTACACCTTC. The whole variable domain, remainder taken from reference TRBV18 and TRBJ1-2, is NAGVMQNPRHLVRRRGQEARLRCSPMKGHSHVYWYRQLPEEGLKFMVYLQKENIIDESGMPKERFSAEFPKEGPSILRIQQVVRGDSAAYFCASSGRERQGSGYTFGSGTRLTVV.

This clone was counted only a few times. This chain links TRBV11-2 with TRBJ2-7, with TRBD1 matching 7 bases. V gave up 1 base and J gave up 6 bases; unmatched junction bases: 3. Per germline, CDR1 SGHAT and CDR2 FQNNGV. The CDR3 runs 13 residues. The CDR3 DNA is TGTGCCAGCAGCTTAGGACAGGGCCTCGAGCAGTACTTC. The encoded protein is CASSLGQGLEQYF. Based on the CDR3 plus reference TRBV11-2 and TRBJ2-7, the full variable domain is EAGVAQSPRYKIIEKRQSVAFWCNPISGHATLYWYQQILGQGPKLLIQFQNNGVVDDSQLPKDRFSAERLKGVDSTLKIQPAKLEDSAVYLCASSLGQGLEQYFGPGTRLTVT.

Turning to this clone: The junction departs from the called germline gene at one end, perhaps through a read error. The chain employs TRBV7-7 and TRBJ2-7; possible D gene TRBD1, 6 bases. This CDR3 comprises 14 residues. Germline CDR1 and CDR2: SSHAT and FNYEAQ (reference sequence). In DNA form, the CDR3 reads TGTGCTAGCATAACAGGGAGTGCCGCCTACGAGCAGTACTTC. This translates into CASITGSAAYEQYF.

The chain uses TRBV9 and TRBJ2-3, with TRBD1 as a possible D gene (6 bases). The V gene's germline CDR1 is SGDLS and CDR2 YYNGEE. The CDR3 is made up of 15 amino acids. The V end was cut by 8 bases, the J end by 3 bases, with 19 bases between. CDR3 in amino acids: CASGILGGGTDTQYF. In DNA form, the CDR3 reads TGTGCCAGTGGGATACTTGGGGGCGGTACAGATACGCAGTATTTT.

This clone appeared a single time. The CDR3 DNA reads as TGCAGCGTTGTGGCAGGGGGCCATGGCTACACCTTC. This codes for CSVVAGGHGYTF. V is TRBV29-1 and J is TRBJ1-2, with 8 bases lining up with TRBD1. Germline CDR1 and CDR2: SQVTM and ANQGSEA. J was trimmed by 6 bases and V by 4 bases; bases with no gene match: 4. This CDR3 region has 12 residues.

This chain connects TRBV18 to TRBJ2-2; 9 positions match TRBD2. Germline V gives CDR1 KGHSH, CDR2 LQKENI. CDR3 length: 15 residues. Trimming cost V 3 bases and J 1 base; bases outside gene matches: 0. The CDR3 DNA reads as TGTGCCAGCTCACCGCGGGAGGGGAACACCGGGGAGCTGTTTTTT. This translates into CASSPREGNTGELFF. Looking up the rest from reference TRBV18 and TRBJ2-2 gives the full variable domain: NAGVMQNPRHLVRRRGQEARLRCSPMKGHSHVYWYRQLPEEGLKFMVYLQKENIIDESGMPKERFSAEFPKEGPSILRIQQVVRGDSAAYFCASSPREGNTGELFFGEGSRLTVL.

CDR3 residues: CASSFGQGVIGTEAFF. The CDR3 bases are TGTGCCAGCAGTTTCGGACAGGGGGTGATCGGCACTGAAGCTTTCTTT. This chain links TRBV28 with TRBJ1-1; TRBD1 matches at 10 bases. This CDR3 is built from 16 residues. Per germline, CDR1 MDHEN and CDR2 SYDVKM. J was trimmed by 4 bases and V by 3 bases; bases with no gene match: 8.